The rows below give T cell receptor beta chains drawn from one sample of a study of cytomegalovirus exposure and HLA in healthy donors. TCRdb's copy holds only in-frame clones and misses some; the assay was immunoSEQ multiplex PCR. This table holds some 150,000 clones, 55% to 75% found once. Sequenced input: PBMCs. The receptors stem from a human donor in good health. Both conserved end residues are part of each CDR3. The D gene is left open where the match is weak. Part of the rows lack a size; the others show once, few, many or a class for expanded clones.

j_gene,v_gene,d_gene,abundance,CDR3aa,CDR3nt
TRBJ2-7,TRBV6-1,-,-,CASSELNSYEQYF,TGTGCCAGCAGTGAACTTAACAGCTACGAGCAGTACTTC
TRBJ2-3,TRBV5-1,TRBD2,-,CASSLSGTSASSTDTQYF,TGCGCCAGCAGCCTGTCCGGGACTAGCGCATCTAGCACAGATACGCAGTATTTT
TRBJ2-2,TRBV5-1,-,once,CASSWGSYTGELFF,TGCGCCAGCAGCTGGGGCTCTTACACCGGGGAGCTGTTTTTT
TRBJ2-7,TRBV27,-,-,CASSPRYRTYEQYF,TGTGCCAGCAGCCCCAGGTACAGGACCTACGAGCAGTACTTC
TRBJ2-1,TRBV5-1,-,-,CASSLGDSYNEQFF,TGCGCCAGCAGCTTGGGAGACTCCTACAATGAGCAGTTCTTC
TRBJ1-6,TRBV6-1,-,-,CASTRNRDNSPLHF,TGTGCCAGCACGAGGAACAGGGATAATTCACCCCTCCACTTT
TRBJ2-7,TRBV11-2,-,-,CASSLSQTETYEQYF,TGTGCCAGCAGCCTCTCTCAGACAGAAACCTACGAGCAGTACTTC
TRBJ1-1,TRBV19,-,-,CASSTGQNTEAFF,TGTGCCAGTAGCACCGGACAAAACACTGAAGCTTTCTTT
TRBJ2-1,TRBV6-1,TRBD1,-,CASSWDREGNNEQFF,TGTGCCAGCAGTTGGGACAGGGAAGGTAACAATGAGCAGTTCTTC
TRBJ2-3,TRBV7-8,-,-,CASSLVDSPVADTQYF,TGTGCCAGCAGCTTAGTCGACTCCCCTGTAGCAGATACGCAGTATTTT
TRBJ2-7,TRBV11-3,-,-,CASSLEDSYEQYF,TGTGCCAGCAGCTTGGAGGACAGCTACGAGCAGTACTTC
TRBJ1-5,TRBV2,-,once,CASSEAGASGSQHF,TGTGCCAGCAGTGAAGCGGGGGCGAGTGGGTCCCAGCATTTT
TRBJ2-1,TRBV5-6,TRBD2,-,CASSSPTTSGDLSYNEQFF,TGTGCCAGCAGCTCCCCCACGACTAGCGGGGACCTCTCCTACAATGAGCAGTTCTTC
TRBJ2-4,TRBV10-3,-,-,CAISESLRGGTKNIQYF,TGTGCCATCAGTGAGTCCTTGCGGGGAGGAACCAAAAACATTCAGTACTTC
TRBJ2-7,TRBV7-7,-,-,CASSQGTASYEQYF,TGTGCTAGCAGCCAGGGGACGGCGTCCTACGAGCAGTACTTC
TRBJ2-7,TRBV15,-,-,CATSFGQTYEQYF,TGTGCCACCAGCTTTGGACAGACCTACGAGCAGTACTTC
TRBJ2-1,TRBV7-3,TRBD2,-,CASSRTSGLNEQFF,TGTGCCAGCAGTCGGACTAGCGGCCTCAATGAGCAGTTCTTC
TRBJ1-4,TRBV4-1,TRBD1,-,CASSQESAGGAEKLFF,TGCGCCAGCAGCCAAGAATCGGCAGGGGGCGCGGAAAAACTGTTTTTT
TRBJ1-5,TRBV19,TRBD1,few,CASSLGQGQVGNQPQHF,TGTGCCAGTAGTCTCGGACAGGGGCAGGTTGGCAATCAGCCCCAGCATTTT
TRBJ2-7,TRBV4-3,TRBD2,-,CASSQERGDYEQYF,TGCGCCAGCAGCCAAGAGCGGGGGGACTACGAGCAGTACTTC
TRBJ1-2,TRBV7-2,-,-,CASSLASKGGGGYTF,TGTGCCAGCAGCTTAGCGTCCAAGGGGGGGGGTGGCTACACCTTC
TRBJ2-7,TRBV7-2,TRBD1,-,CASSSGGQGQYEQYF,TGTGCCAGCAGCTCGGGGGGACAGGGGCAATACGAGCAGTACTTC
TRBJ1-1,TRBV4-2,-,-,CASSQVQGLNTEAFF,TGTGCCAGCAGCCAAGTTCAGGGGTTGAACACTGAAGCTTTCTTT
TRBJ1-5,TRBV2,TRBD1,-,CASTRDRGRLSNQPQHF,TGTGCCAGCACGAGGGACAGGGGGCGCCTGAGCAATCAGCCCCAGCATTTT
TRBJ2-2,TRBV9,TRBD2,-,CASSVGATSGGAGSGELFF,TGTGCCAGCAGCGTAGGGGCAACTAGCGGGGGGGCCGGAAGCGGGGAGCTGTTTTTT
TRBJ2-3,TRBV5-6,-,few,CASSLGTSTDTQYF,TGTGCCAGCAGCTTGGGTACAAGCACAGATACGCAGTATTTT
TRBJ1-2,TRBV6-1,-,-,CASSQVGYTF,TGTGCCAGCAGTCAAGTAGGCTACACCTTC
TRBJ2-3,TRBV19,TRBD2,-,CASSIRAGGGTDTQYF,TGTGCCAGTAGTATAAGGGCGGGGGGGGGCACAGATACGCAGTATTTT
TRBJ1-4,TRBV15,-,-,CATSLGGREKLFF,TGTGCCACCAGTCTCGGGGGGAGGGAAAAACTGTTTTTT
TRBJ2-7,TRBV5-1,-,-,CASSLRGGLTYEQYF,TGCGCCAGCAGCTTGCGGGGAGGCCTTACCTACGAGCAGTACTTC
TRBJ1-4,TRBV19,-,-,CASEEEDEKLFF,TGTGCCAGTGAGGAGGAGGATGAAAAACTGTTTTTT
TRBJ2-2,TRBV4-1,-,-,CASSPLSTGELFF,TGCGCCAGCAGCCCCCTAAGCACCGGGGAGCTGTTTTTT
TRBJ1-1,TRBV7-9,-,once,CASSLGESLNTEAFF,TGTGCCAGCAGCTTAGGGGAGAGTTTGAACACTGAAGCTTTCTTT
TRBJ1-1,TRBV6-1,TRBD1,-,CASSETDRATEAFF,TGTGCCAGCAGCGAAACTGACAGGGCCACTGAAGCTTTCTTT
TRBJ2-1,TRBV7-6,TRBD2,-,CASSWEGDGTPWPYNEQFF,TGTGCCAGCAGCTGGGAGGGTGACGGGACCCCTTGGCCCTACAATGAGCAGTTCTTC
TRBJ2-3,TRBV4-3,TRBD2,-,CASSQERGSLNTQYF,TGCGCCAGCAGCCAAGAGCGGGGGTCTTTGAATACGCAGTATTTT
TRBJ2-6,TRBV7-8,TRBD1,-,CASRRYRGQGRANVLTF,TGTGCCAGCAGGAGATACAGGGGGCAGGGGCGGGCCAACGTCCTGACTTTC
TRBJ1-2,TRBV6-6,-,-,CASSGQGYGYTF,TGTGCCAGCAGTGGCCAGGGGTATGGCTACACCTTC
TRBJ1-4,TRBV5-1,-,-,CASSLVQGREKLFF,TGCGCCAGCAGCTTGGTTCAGGGAAGGGAAAAACTGTTTTTT
TRBJ2-3,TRBV7-3,TRBD1,-,CASSSGQGKDTQYF,TGTGCCAGCAGCTCGGGACAGGGAAAGGATACGCAGTATTTT
TRBJ1-2,TRBV30,-,-,CAWDGSWRGYGYTF,TGTGCCTGGGACGGAAGCTGGCGGGGGTATGGCTACACCTTC
TRBJ1-2,TRBV4-1,-,-,CASSQDFLAAANYGYTF,TGCGCCAGCAGCCAAGACTTTCTAGCGGCCGCTAACTATGGCTACACCTTC
TRBJ2-7,TRBV5-1,-,-,CASSPEGRPYEQYF,TGCGCCAGCAGCCCGGAGGGCAGACCCTACGAGCAGTACTTC
TRBJ2-7,TRBV2,-,few,CASRTTPGTLLSYEQYF,TGTGCCAGCAGAACTACCCCCGGGACTCTCCTCTCCTACGAGCAGTACTTC
TRBJ2-3,TRBV6-5,TRBD1,-,CASSLRTGRRTDTQYF,TGTGCCAGCAGTTTGAGGACAGGGAGGCGCACAGATACGCAGTATTTT
TRBJ2-5,TRBV6-5,-,few,CASSYDIRFQETQYF,TGTGCCAGCAGTTACGATATCCGGTTTCAAGAGACCCAGTACTTC
TRBJ2-5,TRBV7-8,TRBD1,-,CASSSAGTGTETQYF,TGTGCCAGCAGCTCCGCCGGGACAGGCACAGAGACCCAGTACTTC
TRBJ2-6,TRBV14,-,-,CASSQVKTGGANVLTF,TGTGCCAGCAGCCAAGTTAAGACGGGAGGGGCCAACGTCCTGACTTTC
TRBJ1-3,TRBV30,TRBD1,-,CAWGQGIGNTIYF,TGTGCCTGGGGACAGGGTATTGGAAACACCATATATTTT
TRBJ2-1,TRBV5-1,TRBD1,few,CASSPGQGSSYNEQFF,TGCGCCAGCAGCCCGGGACAGGGGAGCTCCTACAATGAGCAGTTCTTC
TRBJ1-1,TRBV7-9,-,-,CSSSPPAGRGNTEAFF,TGTTCCAGCAGCCCACCGGCAGGGCGGGGGAACACTGAAGCTTTCTTT
TRBJ2-5,TRBV12-5,-,-,CASGLGRAGGETQYF,TGTGCTAGTGGTTTGGGACGTGCAGGAGGTGAGACCCAGTACTTC
TRBJ2-2,TRBV7-2,-,-,CASSPQFLANTGELFF,TGTGCCAGCAGCCCACAGTTTTTGGCGAACACCGGGGAGCTGTTTTTT
TRBJ1-4,TRBV25-1,TRBD1,-,CASSEEGQGSTNEKLFF,TGTGCCAGCAGTGAAGAGGGACAGGGGTCAACTAATGAAAAACTGTTTTTT
TRBJ2-1,TRBV7-3,-,-,CASSLNPTGDQQFF,TGTGCCAGCAGCTTAAACCCGACGGGAGACCAGCAGTTCTTC
TRBJ1-2,TRBV19,-,-,CASSSPFGERGYGYTF,TGTGCCAGTAGTTCCCCCTTTGGGGAACGGGGCTATGGCTACACCTTC
TRBJ1-5,TRBV2,-,-,CASGAGFGVSQPQHF,TGTGCCAGCGGGGCTGGTTTCGGTGTATCTCAGCCCCAGCATTTT